These 20 T cell receptor beta chains were sequenced from one sample in a study of blood T cell repertoires in COVID-19. Only in-frame clones appear in the TCRdb table, and some are missing; sequencing was by immunoSEQ multiplex PCR. The sample lists about 360,000 clones, around 84% seen once, with less than 3.5% in the top ten. Sequenced material: peripheral blood. The source of these receptors is a human donor in a cohort sampled during active COVID-19.

Concerning this clone itself: The same CDR3 can be traced to other DNA sequences in this sample. The chain recombines TRBV6-5 with TRBJ2-5, with D perhaps matching TRBD2 (5 bases). The CDR3 has 13 residues. V lost 6 bases, J lost 2 bases, and 10 bases lay in between. The germline V gene encodes CDR1 MNHEY and CDR2 SVGAGI. The CDR3 coding sequence is TGTGCCAGCAGCTTAGGACTGCAAGAGACCCAGTACTTC. Amino acids: CASSLGLQETQYF.

The chain recombines TRBV2 with TRBJ1-5; D is ambiguous. The CDR3 contains 15 residues. Germline CDR1 reads SNHLY; CDR2 reads FYNNEI. V was cut by 4 bases and J by 1 base, with 11 bases left in between. The CDR3 region has the DNA TGTGCCAGCAGTGCGGATCGGAGGAGCAATCAGCCCCAGCATTTT. This translates into CASSADRRSNQPQHF.

The genes are TRBV30 and TRBJ1-2, with 8 bases aligning to TRBD1. The V segment lost 3 bases and the J segment 4 bases; nucleotides outside the gene matches: 7. This CDR3 contains 14 residues. The germline gives CDR1 GTSNPN, CDR2 SVGIG (reference sequence). This CDR3 is CAWRQGQGPYGYTF. In nucleotides, the CDR3 is TGTGCCTGGAGACAAGGACAGGGCCCCTATGGCTACACCTTC.

Notes on this clone: At one of its ends the junction is not consistent with the germline gene, which may arise from a read error. The gene calls are TRBV5-1 and TRBJ2-2, with D possibly matching TRBD2 (6 bases). CDR1 is SGHRS and CDR2 is YFSETQ in the germline V gene. The CDR3 length is 14 residues. CDR3 region: CASSLVGEAGELFF. CDR3 sequence (DNA): TGCGCCAGCAGCTTGGTAGGGGAGGCCGGGGAGTTGTTTTTT.

The chain combines TRBV19 with TRBJ1-1; D is uncertain. V dropped 7 bases and J dropped 1 base, with 10 bases sitting between them. The germline V gene has CDR1 LNHDA and CDR2 SQIVND (reference sequence). This CDR3 has 13 residues. As DNA, the CDR3 is TGTGCCAGTACCTTTACGGGGAACACTGAAGCTTTCTTT. Translating gives CASTFTGNTEAFF.

The chain uses TRBV7-8 and TRBJ2-6, with TRBD1 matching over 10 bases. The CDR3 is 17 residues long. With 5 bases clipped from V and 0 bases from J, the junction kept 4 bases outside the gene matches. Germline loops: CDR1 SGHVS, CDR2 FQNEAQ. CDR3 amino acids: CASSRRQGASGANVLTF. The CDR3 DNA follows: TGTGCCAGCAGCCGCCGACAGGGGGCCTCTGGGGCCAACGTCCTGACTTTC.

The chain joins TRBV6-5 to TRBJ1-5, with D perhaps matching TRBD1 (5 bases). In germline, CDR1 is MNHEY, CDR2 SVGAGI. The CDR3 has 14 amino acids. Deletions cut 6 bases from V and 0 bases from J, with 9 bases between. CDR3 DNA sequence: TGTGCCAGCAGCAACAGGAATAGCAATCAGCCCCAGCATTTT. Encoded protein: CASSNRNSNQPQHF.

The chain is built from TRBV30 and TRBJ2-7, with 7 bases matching TRBD1. Trimming at V came to 3 bases and at J to 3 bases, leaving 17 bases not matched to a gene. The CDR3 is 17 residues long. Germline CDR1 reads GTSNPN; CDR2 reads SVGIG (reference sequence). DNA of the CDR3: TGTGCCTGGAGGGGCGCCTCCTCCGGGACAGAAATCTACGAGCAGTACTTC. Translating it yields CAWRGASSGTEIYEQYF.

The gene calls are TRBV28 and TRBJ1-5; 7 nucleotides align to TRBD1. Trimming removed 8 bases from V and 0 bases from J; junction bases left unmatched: 10. The CDR3 is 16 residues long. Germline V gives CDR1 MDHEN, CDR2 SYDVKM. This CDR3 reads CASGLTGQYSNQPQHF. The CDR3 nucleotides read TGTGCCAGCGGCCTTACGGGACAGTATAGCAATCAGCCCCAGCATTTT.

In this sample, this clone turned up once. One end of the junction fails to match germline, which may point to a read error. V is TRBV4-1 and J is TRBJ2-1, with D possibly being TRBD2 (6 bases). This CDR3 has 17 residues. Germline V gene data show CDR1 as MGHRA and CDR2 as YSYEKL. The CDR3 spells CASSANSRETTYYEQFF. CDR3 coding DNA: TGCGCCAGCAGCGCTAATTCTCGGGAGACAACCTACTATGAGCAGTTCTTC.

This rearrangement joins TRBV6-6 to TRBJ1-5; D gene uncertain. V was cut by 7 bases and J by 4 bases, with 14 bases left in between. Germline V gives CDR1 MNHNY, CDR2 SVGAGI (reference sequence). The CDR3 is made up of 14 amino acids. As DNA, the CDR3 is TGTGCCAGCACCGATCCCCCGGGTAATCAGCCCCAGCATTTT. Translating gives CASTDPPGNQPQHF.

The chain links TRBV4-1 to TRBJ2-1, with a possible D match to TRBD2 (5 bases). The germline V gene encodes CDR1 MGHRA and CDR2 YSYEKL. Trimming removed 3 bases from V and 0 bases from J, with 18 bases in between. There are 18 residues in the CDR3. The CDR3 bases are TGCGCCAGCAGCCAGAGCGGCCCCCGCATAAGCTCCTACAATGAGCAGTTCTTC. Translation: CASSQSGPRISSYNEQFF.

V usage is TRBV2 and J usage is TRBJ2-7, with D maybe TRBD1 (5 bases). The V gene lost 1 base and the J gene lost 6 bases, with 7 bases spanning the gap. The CDR3 extends over 12 amino acids. The germline V gene encodes CDR1 SNHLY and CDR2 FYNNEI. The CDR3 loop reads CASSEGGGEQYF. CDR3 coding DNA: TGTGCCAGCAGTGAAGGGGGCGGCGAGCAGTACTTC.

The chain combines TRBV2 with TRBJ1-3, with D unclear. The germline V gene has CDR1 SNHLY and CDR2 FYNNEI. This CDR3 spans 12 amino acids. V was cut by 6 bases and J by 2 bases, with 5 bases left in between. The CDR3 loop reads CASRSTGNTIYF. The CDR3 DNA is TGTGCCAGCAGGTCAACTGGAAACACCATATATTTT.

The chain employs TRBV3-1 (or the pseudogene TRBV3-2) and TRBJ2-3, with 12 bases aligning to TRBD2. Germline V gives CDR1 LGHDT, CDR2 YNNKEL (reference sequence). The length of the CDR3 is 15 residues. The V gene end was trimmed by 4 bases and the J gene end by 4 bases; junction bases not matched to a gene: 3. The CDR3 here is CASSLLAGGADTQYF. Written as DNA, the CDR3 is TGTGCCAGCAGCCTCCTAGCGGGAGGGGCAGATACGCAGTATTTT.

The chain links TRBV10-2 to TRBJ2-7, with TRBD2 as a possible D gene (5 bases). The length of the CDR3 is 13 residues. The V and J ends lost 8 bases and 7 bases respectively, with 18 bases between them. Germline V gene lookup returns CDR1 WSHSY and CDR2 SAAADI. The CDR3 is CASLGGGSWEQYF. Written as DNA, the CDR3 is TGCGCCAGCCTCGGCGGAGGCTCGTGGGAGCAGTACTTC.

V is TRBV11-2 and J is TRBJ2-2; no clear D. This CDR3 spans 15 amino acids. V was shortened by 6 bases and J by 8 bases, with 19 bases between the two germline ends. Germline V gives CDR1 SGHAT, CDR2 FQNNGV. CDR3 bases: TGTGCCAGCAGAGCCGGCGGCAGCTTAACTGGGGAGCTGTTTTTT. Amino acid sequence: CASRAGGSLTGELFF. Looking up the rest from reference TRBV11-2 and TRBJ2-2 gives the full variable domain: EAGVAQSPRYKIIEKRQSVAFWCNPISGHATLYWYQQILGQGPKLLIQFQNNGVVDDSQLPKDRFSAERLKGVDSTLKIQPAKLEDSAVYLCASRAGGSLTGELFFGEGSRLTVL.

J is TRBJ1-2 and V is TRBV19; D gene ambiguous. Germline lookup yields CDR1 LNHDA and CDR2 SQIVND (reference sequence). The germline V and J ends were trimmed by 4 bases and 7 bases, with 13 bases remaining between them. The CDR3 contains 13 residues. The CDR3 sequence: CASSKGEATGYTF. The CDR3 nucleotides read TGTGCCAGTAGTAAGGGAGAGGCGACTGGCTACACCTTC.

This sequence joins TRBV14 and TRBJ1-1, with 9 bases matching TRBD1. The length of the CDR3 is 14 residues. Looked up from germline, CDR1 is SGHDN and CDR2 is FVKESK. The V and J ends lost 4 bases and 3 bases, in that order; junction bases with no gene match: 3. The CDR3 is CASSRDRVDTEAFF. For the CDR3, the DNA is TGTGCCAGCAGCCGGGACAGGGTTGACACTGAAGCTTTCTTT.

The chain links TRBV13 to TRBJ1-3, with a weak D call TRBD1 (5 bases). Germline CDR1 and CDR2: PRHDT and FYEKMQ (reference sequence). Trimming took off 3 bases at V and 0 bases at J, with 9 bases between the two ends. The CDR3 length is 15 residues. CDR3 in amino acids: CASSFSGPSGNTIYF. DNA of the CDR3: TGTGCCAGCAGCTTCTCAGGGCCCTCTGGAAACACCATATATTTT.